This TCR beta chain was recovered during a study of blood T cell repertoires in COVID-19 (dated by TCRdb to about 2020). As for the study more broadly: Collaborator samples came from the United States, Italy and Spain and covered acute and convalescent phases of COVID-19. Where HLA class I and class II types were available, the types were taken from metadata supplied by the sample provider, not from assay-based typing. The sample metadata nearly always contained a de-identified subject ID, COVID-19 status, age in years and sex. The material from the prospective study consisted of cDNA or gDNA derived from T cells, B-cell-depleted T cells, or PBMCs. Samples came from the ongoing ImmuneRACE study (first 160 participants) plus 1,254 subjects from 6 global collaborators. Subjects who had been exposed to COVID-19, were actively infected with it, or had recovered from it provided the deeply sampled blood TCRbeta repertoires that made up the dataset. The repertoires were made available in a free public database intended to serve as a resource for research on the immune response to SARS-CoV-2. What the work shows at the level of the full study, not this receptor alone: How much clinical and demographic metadata was included differed by source and by participant, and the metadata was provided uncurated.

TCRbeta CDR3 regions were amplified from genomic DNA by means of the immunoSEQ Assay, a bias-controlled multiplex PCR. On the study's bioinformatics: The number of nucleated cells in each sample was estimated by amplification of reference gene primers within the assay. To quantify the absolute abundance of each unique TCRbeta CDR3 rearrangement, sequence reads were collapsed and filtered. Productive Simpson clonality was computed per sample as the square root of Simpson's diversity index over productive rearrangements. Imported from immuneACCESS, the table was reduced by TCRdb to in-frame sequences with V and J called. These copies leave out some clones; in studies compared against another copy, an unresolved V gene accounts for under half, and the cause of the remainder is not known. Clone size and the V and J calls come from that table; the DNA yielded D and trimming. The sample table contains some 180,000 clones; only one count was recorded for roughly 76% of them. Roughly 9.4% of the sample is taken by the ten largest.

The cysteine opens and the phenylalanine closes a CDR3 of 12 amino acids. Of the read, only the CDR3 DNA is kept; its 36 bases are in frame from base 1. Deletion took 2 bases off V and 5 bases off J, with a span of 4 bases between the germline ends. Each collaborating institution followed its own protocols to collect whole blood in K2EDTA tubes. For TCRbeta analysis, collaborator samples were shipped as frozen whole blood, as isolated PBMCs, or as DNA extracted from either sample type. For this clone: Its binding antigen is unknown. Base qualities were left out, and no much larger clone turns up one base away.

The TCR was taken from a woman aged 45-65 years with active or convalescent COVID-19. The rearranged chain carries TRBV12-3 or TRBV12-4 and TRBJ1-5; the D gene is unclear. Sequencing used peripheral blood. In nucleotide form, the sequence is TGTGCCAGCAGTTTACCTTATCAGCCCCAGCATTTT. It translates as CASSLPYQPQHF.